These T cell receptor beta chains were read from a single sample in a study of T cell repertoires in cytomegalovirus infection. These TCRs' antigens remain unknown. One entry per CDR3 protein results from TCRdb running MiXCR on the reads. The sample carries 750,000 to 950,000 distinct CDR3 sequences, around 29% recorded once. Material: cultured CD8+ T cells from PBMCs, obtained from culture after CMV antigen stimulation. Receptor source: a human donor in good health (CMV status not recorded). Some clones in this sample may be carry-over from other donors' samples. Each CDR3 is given with its conserved first and last residue. The D gene is left open where the match is weak. Expanded clones are given a class, and other clones once, few, many or no size at all.

size | D | J | V | CDR3 | DNA
few | NA | TRBJ2-1 | TRBV2 | CASSEALGGEEQFF | TGTGCCAGCAGTGAAGCGCTGGGGGGCGAAGAGCAGTTCTTC
few | TRBD2 | TRBJ2-5 | TRBV15 | CATSTPGLPETQYF | TGTGCCACCAGCACACCGGGACTACCAGAGACCCAGTACTTC
NA | NA | TRBJ2-7 | TRBV6-2/TRBV6-3 | CASSYGSKFYEQYF | TGTGCCAGCAGTTACGGGTCAAAGTTCTACGAGCAGTACTTC
NA | NA | TRBJ1-1 | TRBV5-1 | CASSATTKSSAEAFF | TGCGCCAGCAGCGCCACGACAAAATCGAGCGCTGAAGCTTTCTTT
few | NA | TRBJ1-6 | TRBV5-6 | CASSLAPTGGRALHF | TGTGCCAGCAGCTTGGCACCAACGGGGGGAAGGGCCCTCCACTTT
few | NA | TRBJ2-7 | TRBV7-9 | CASSSLSLRPYEQYF | TGTGCCAGCAGCTCCCTTAGCCTGCGCCCCTACGAGCAGTACTTC
NA | TRBD1 | TRBJ2-1 | TRBV2 | CANRPGQVYYNEQLF | TGTGCCAACAGGCCGGGACAGGTATACTACAATGAGCAGCTCTTC
NA | NA | TRBJ1-5 | TRBV5-8 | CASSEGQHSNQPQHF | TGTGCCAGCAGCGAAGGACAGCATAGCAATCAGCCCCAGCATTTT
few | NA | TRBJ2-7 | TRBV20-1 | CSPRGGSYEQYF | TGCAGCCCAAGGGGGGGCTCCTACGAGCAGTACTTC
few | NA | TRBJ2-1 | TRBV19 | CASSRSWSPPVLGDEQFF | TGTGCCAGTAGTAGGTCATGGAGCCCACCCGTCTTGGGGGATGAGCAGTTCTTC
many | TRBD1 | TRBJ1-2 | TRBV7-2 | CASSVGQEPNYGYTF | TGTGCCAGCAGCGTAGGACAGGAACCTAACTATGGCTACACCTTC
NA | TRBD2 | TRBJ2-3 | TRBV4-2 | CASSQPHLAGVADTQYF | TGTGCCAGCAGCCAACCCCATTTAGCGGGGGTAGCAGATACGCAGTATTTT
NA | NA | TRBJ2-5 | TRBV7-9 | CASSSMTANPRETQYF | TGTGCCAGCAGCTCCATGACAGCAAATCCTCGGGAGACCCAGTACTTC
few | NA | TRBJ1-4 | TRBV28 | CASSFRFPPTNEKLFF | TGTGCCAGCAGTTTCCGTTTCCCCCCAACTAATGAAAAACTGTTTTTT
NA | NA | TRBJ2-1 | TRBV5-5 | CASSWDVANEQFF | TGTGCCAGCAGCTGGGACGTAGCCAATGAGCAGTTCTTC
few | NA | TRBJ2-5 | TRBV7-7 | CASSSGQGDQETQYF | TGTGCTAGCAGCTCCGGACAAGGAGACCAAGAGACCCAGTACTTC
NA | NA | TRBJ1-1 | TRBV19 | CASSILGTSTEAFF | TGTGCCAGTAGTATCCTAGGAACGAGCACTGAAGCTTTCTTT